This TCR beta chain was observed in a study of blood T cells in healthy people across ages (dated by TCRdb to about 2015). Background for the entire study: In model experiments, template switching captured roughly one uniquely barcoded TCR beta cDNA molecule for every two T cells. Using deep sequencing normalized with unique cDNA molecular identifiers, the study measured how TCR beta repertoire diversity changes with age. Donors were grouped into four age groups: young (average approximately 16 years), middle-aged (approximately 41), aged (around 60) and long-lived (about 90). To avoid experimental bias, donors of different ages were randomly spread across the sequencing lanes. Using the same blood draw, the study looked at two additional independent replicas of 1 million unique cDNA reads for two donors, one aged 18 to 29 and the other aged 80 or older. Study-level results and caveats: Observed TCR beta diversity per million T cells fell roughly linearly with age, and a significant reduction was already apparent by age around 40. Because the CMV infection status of the donors was unknown, age-related changes in expanded clonotypes may potentially have been confounded. Bulk unsorted PBMC profiling prevented conclusive comparison of naive and antigen-experienced compartments. A strong correlation was found between observed TCR beta diversity and the percentage of naive T cells measured by flow cytometry. Estimates of total diversity from one million sequenced T cells were regarded as lower bounds and underestimates. The long-lived group showed more naive CD4+ T cells, fewer expanded clones and increased TCR diversity than the aged group, suggesting age selection.

Donors were a few dozen systemically healthy Caucasian individuals from Russia aged roughly 6 to 90 years. Each donor gave around 9 milliliters of peripheral blood, collected into EDTA-treated Vacutainer tubes. Ficoll-Paque density-gradient centrifugation was used to isolate PBMCs, with at least 6.5 million per sample. Total RNA was extracted from PBMCs with Trizol reagent, with at least 6 micrograms obtained per sample. For every donor, an aliquot of PBMCs went through flow cytometry to measure the percentages of naive CD45RAhigh/CD27high T cells. CDR1 and CDR2 were assigned from the germline V gene as SQVTM and ANQGSEA. The germline V and J ends show losses of 0 bases and 0 bases respectively, and no gene match explains 5 bases of the junction. From the cysteine up to the phenylalanine, the CDR3 has a length of 15 residues. Of all the DNA, just the CDR3 is kept, 45 bases in frame from base 1. Library generation was performed with 5' RACE. Sequencing relied on an Illumina HiSeq 2500. A second PCR of about 7 to 12 cycles was run with a J-beta primer mix and a sample-barcoded 5' primer. A template-switch 5' adaptor carrying 12 random nucleotides introduced a unique molecular identifier onto each TCR beta cDNA molecule. At least 2.5 million CDR3-containing paired-end reads were obtained from each sample. First-strand cDNA was synthesized from all RNA with the Mint cDNA synthesis kit, primed by a TRBC-specific oligonucleotide. All cDNA was treated with uracil-DNA glycosylase and then went through a first 18-cycle PCR with the universal primers M1SS and BC2_uni_R. The paper's processing steps were these. Each sample was normalized by randomly selecting 1 million high-quality reads, each carrying a distinct molecular identifier. Reads with shared molecular identifiers were discarded instead of being binned into consensus sequences. CDR3 identification, clonotype clustering and error correction used MiTCR with a Q25 quality threshold and the strictest error-elimination algorithm. A nonparametric unseen species model using Euler transformation provided a lower-bound estimate of total TCR beta diversity. TCRdb reprocessing: public reads trimmed at Q25 with fastp, clones called with MiXCR, in-frame beta chains kept. For every CDR3 protein sequence, its rows merge into one entry that carries the most common genes and DNA. The V and J calls were not made by the authors but by TCRdb's processing. Present in this sample are 1.5 million or so distinct CDR3 sequences, 42% of which were seen just once. Roughly 8.2% of the sample comes from the top ten.

This clonotype was counted many times. Its antigen is unknown. Per-base quality was not reported, and no clone a single base away is much larger than it. This TCR derives from a woman in her late teens or twenties in good health. Sequencing was performed on blood. Recombination joined TRBV29-1 with TRBJ2-7; 7 central bases correspond to TRBD1. The nucleotide sequence reads as follows: TGCAGCGTTGAAGACACGGGACAGAGCTCCTACGAGCAGTACTTC. Translated, it gives CSVEDTGQSSYEQYF.